This TCR beta chain derives from a study of post-analysis software for immune sequencing data. Carried by the TCR beta cDNA libraries were unique molecular identifiers. Using its own MiXCR run on the PCR reads, TCRdb lists one record per CDR3 protein. The sample lists roughly 800,000 distinct CDR3 sequences; roughly 27% were seen once. The specimen was blood. This TCR derives from a girl aged 5 to 17 with multiple sclerosis.

The chain's CDR3 is CASSLDWGSNQPQHF. Written as DNA, the CDR3 is TGTGCCAGCAGTTTGGATTGGGGAAGCAATCAGCCCCAGCATTTT. V and J are TRBV27 and TRBJ1-5; D uncertain. V was cut by 3 bases and J by 1 base, with 10 bases left in between. Germline CDR1 MNHEY, CDR2 SMNVEV (reference sequence). The CDR3 is 15 amino acids.